The present T cell receptor (beta chain) was sequenced within a study of cytomegalovirus exposure and HLA in healthy donors. Study-level results: Clonal expansion, a later analysis showed, was greater in HLA-associated TCR beta chains than in equally common others.

Primers included in the PCR were 60 Vbeta and 13 Jbeta primers. Generated by immunoSEQ multiplex PCR, the TCRdb table keeps only in-frame clones and is missing some. The sample lists about 160,000 clones; roughly 79% were seen once. The CDR3 consists of 13 residues. CDR1 is SGHTA and CDR2 is FQGNSA in the germline V gene. Worth noting for this clone: No antigen is known for it.

This TCR was recovered from a man aged 35 to 55 in good health and CMV-seronegative. Input material: PBMCs. This chain uses TRBV7-2 with TRBJ2-5, with TRBD2 identical over 10 bases. CDR3 amino acids: CTLAGVDQETQYF. CDR3 nucleotide sequence: TGTACTCTAGCGGGAGTGGACCAAGAGACCCAGTACTTC.